These T cell receptor beta chains were read from a single sample in a study of shared clonotypes between healthy human individuals. Produced via immunoSEQ multiplex PCR; TCRdb's table is partial and in-frame only. The sample comprises roughly 2 million clones, 90% to 95% of which are singletons, and roughly 0.13% rests with the top ten. Sequencing was done on a sample of naive CD4+ T cells sorted from blood. The receptors originated from a man aged 18 to 30 in good health. Each CDR3 is given with its conserved first and last residue. The order of the fields is clone size, V gene, D gene, J gene, CDR3 DNA, CDR3 protein. D genes are given only for firm matches. Rows give clone size only sometimes, using once, few, many, or a class for an expanded clone.

clone_size: -
v_call: TRBV5-5
d_call: TRBD2
j_call: TRBJ2-7
cdr3_nt: TGTGCCAGCAGCTTCTCCGGGACTAGCGGGCTAGAGAAGTACTTC
cdr3_aa: CASSFSGTSGLEKYF

clone_size: -
v_call: TRBV7-9
d_call: TRBD1
j_call: TRBJ2-7
cdr3_nt: TGTGCCAGCAGCTTAAGGGGGCGACCCTACGAGCAGTACTTC
cdr3_aa: CASSLRGRPYEQYF

clone_size: -
v_call: TRBV30
d_call: TRBD1
j_call: TRBJ1-2
cdr3_nt: TGTGCCTGGGGGACAGGGCCCCATGGCTACACCTTC
cdr3_aa: CAWGTGPHGYTF

clone_size: -
v_call: TRBV6-1
d_call: TRBD1
j_call: TRBJ2-2
cdr3_nt: TGTGCCAGCATGGACAGGGAGGACACCGGGGAGCTGTTTTTT
cdr3_aa: CASMDREDTGELFF

clone_size: -
v_call: TRBV2
d_call: TRBD1
j_call: TRBJ2-1
cdr3_nt: TGTGCCAGCAGTGGCCCGGGACAGGGCCGGAATGAGCAGTTCTTC
cdr3_aa: CASSGPGQGRNEQFF

clone_size: -
v_call: TRBV5-5
d_call: TRBD1
j_call: TRBJ2-3
cdr3_nt: TGTGCCAGCAGCTTATCGGGACAGAGCACAGATACGCAGTATTTT
cdr3_aa: CASSLSGQSTDTQYF

clone_size: -
v_call: TRBV19
d_call: TRBD1
j_call: TRBJ1-3
cdr3_nt: TGTGCCAGTAGTCCCCTGGACCTGGGACAGTTAAACACCATATATTTT
cdr3_aa: CASSPLDLGQLNTIYF

clone_size: once
v_call: TRBV10-3
d_call: TRBD1
j_call: TRBJ1-1
cdr3_nt: TGTGCCATCAGCGCCAGACAGGGGGTACTGAACACTGAAGCTTTCTTT
cdr3_aa: CAISARQGVLNTEAFF

clone_size: -
v_call: TRBV10-2
d_call: TRBD1
j_call: TRBJ2-5
cdr3_nt: TGCGCCAGCAGTGAGCTGGGACAGCCCCAAGAGACCCAGTACTTC
cdr3_aa: CASSELGQPQETQYF

clone_size: -
v_call: TRBV7-9
d_call: TRBD2
j_call: TRBJ2-7
cdr3_nt: TGTGCCAGCAGCCCCGGAGGGCTAGCGGGAGTATCGCAAGAGCAGTACTTC
cdr3_aa: CASSPGGLAGVSQEQYF

clone_size: -
v_call: TRBV7-9
d_call: -
j_call: TRBJ1-1
cdr3_nt: TGTGCCAGCAGCTTAGCGTTGGCCAATGGGGATGGTGAAGCTTTCTTT
cdr3_aa: CASSLALANGDGEAFF

clone_size: -
v_call: TRBV5-4
d_call: -
j_call: TRBJ2-7
cdr3_nt: TGTGCCAGCAGCTTAAGCGACAGGTGGGTCTTCTCCTACGAGCAGTACTTC
cdr3_aa: CASSLSDRWVFSYEQYF

clone_size: -
v_call: TRBV6-1
d_call: -
j_call: TRBJ1-6
cdr3_nt: TGTGCCAGCCGGATCAGTTACTCCTATAATTCACCCCTCCACTTT
cdr3_aa: CASRISYSYNSPLHF

clone_size: -
v_call: TRBV6-6
d_call: -
j_call: TRBJ2-5
cdr3_nt: TGTGCCAGCAGTTTTCAATGGAGGGAGACCCAGTACTTC
cdr3_aa: CASSFQWRETQYF

clone_size: -
v_call: TRBV7-2
d_call: -
j_call: TRBJ1-4
cdr3_nt: TGTGCCAGCAGCTTTGGGGGTTCGGATGAAAAACTGTTTTTT
cdr3_aa: CASSFGGSDEKLFF

clone_size: -
v_call: TRBV27
d_call: -
j_call: TRBJ1-4
cdr3_nt: TGTGCCAGCAGTTTAGGAGGGTTAGGGGAAAAACTGTTTTTT
cdr3_aa: CASSLGGLGEKLFF

clone_size: -
v_call: TRBV5-6
d_call: -
j_call: TRBJ2-1
cdr3_nt: TGTGCCAGCAGCTCGGGACTCCAATCCTACAATGAGCAGTTCTTC
cdr3_aa: CASSSGLQSYNEQFF

clone_size: -
v_call: TRBV7-2
d_call: -
j_call: TRBJ2-7
cdr3_nt: TGTGCCAGCAGCCCTCCCATCGGCGAGCAGTACTTC
cdr3_aa: CASSPPIGEQYF

clone_size: -
v_call: TRBV30
d_call: TRBD1
j_call: TRBJ1-5
cdr3_nt: TGTGCCTGGAGCCCAAAACAGGGGGCTCAGCCCCAGCATTTT
cdr3_aa: CAWSPKQGAQPQHF

clone_size: -
v_call: TRBV7-8
d_call: TRBD1
j_call: TRBJ2-7
cdr3_nt: TGTGCCAGCAGTTCGACAGGGACCTTATCCTACGAGCAGTACTTC
cdr3_aa: CASSSTGTLSYEQYF

clone_size: -
v_call: TRBV30
d_call: TRBD2
j_call: TRBJ2-5
cdr3_nt: TGTGCCTGGAAACTAGCGGGAGGCACAGAGACCCAGTACTTC
cdr3_aa: CAWKLAGGTETQYF

clone_size: -
v_call: TRBV7-2
d_call: -
j_call: TRBJ2-7
cdr3_nt: TGTGCCAGCAGCGGAGGGGCGGGGAGCTCCTACGAGCAGTACTTC
cdr3_aa: CASSGGAGSSYEQYF

clone_size: -
v_call: TRBV15
d_call: -
j_call: TRBJ2-7
cdr3_nt: TGTGCCACCAGCCGGGGGACCTACGAGCAGTACTTC
cdr3_aa: CATSRGTYEQYF

clone_size: -
v_call: TRBV5-1
d_call: -
j_call: TRBJ2-1
cdr3_nt: TGCGCCACCCGAGGGACGGGGAGCTCCTACAATGAGCAGTTCTTC
cdr3_aa: CATRGTGSSYNEQFF

clone_size: -
v_call: TRBV14
d_call: -
j_call: TRBJ1-2
cdr3_nt: TGTGCCAGCAGCCCAACCGGGTCTAACTATGGCTACACCTTC
cdr3_aa: CASSPTGSNYGYTF

clone_size: -
v_call: TRBV10-3
d_call: TRBD2
j_call: TRBJ2-7
cdr3_nt: TGTGCCATCAGTGCGGCTAGCGGGGGTTCCTACGAGCAGTACTTC
cdr3_aa: CAISAASGGSYEQYF

clone_size: -
v_call: TRBV7-3
d_call: -
j_call: TRBJ2-2
cdr3_nt: TGTGCCAGCAGCTTAACGTTCGGGGAGCTGTTTTTT
cdr3_aa: CASSLTFGELFF

clone_size: -
v_call: TRBV7-9
d_call: -
j_call: TRBJ2-7
cdr3_nt: TGTGCCAGCAGCTTAAAAAGTCTAGCCGGTTCCTACGAGCAGTACTTC
cdr3_aa: CASSLKSLAGSYEQYF

clone_size: -
v_call: TRBV5-6
d_call: TRBD2
j_call: TRBJ2-5
cdr3_nt: TGTGCCAGCAGCCTCACTAGCGCCGAGACCCAGTACTTC
cdr3_aa: CASSLTSAETQYF

clone_size: -
v_call: TRBV30
d_call: -
j_call: TRBJ1-5
cdr3_nt: TGTGCCTGGAGTGTACCTGGGGTTCATCAGCCCCAGCATTTT
cdr3_aa: CAWSVPGVHQPQHF

clone_size: -
v_call: TRBV12-5
d_call: -
j_call: TRBJ2-1
cdr3_nt: TGTGCTAGTGCCAGATGGGAGGTCCGGGAGCAGTTCTTC
cdr3_aa: CASARWEVREQFF

clone_size: -
v_call: TRBV5-1
d_call: -
j_call: TRBJ2-2
cdr3_nt: TGCGCCAGCAGCTTCGAAATGAACACCGGGGAGCTGTTTTTT
cdr3_aa: CASSFEMNTGELFF

clone_size: -
v_call: TRBV14
d_call: TRBD1
j_call: TRBJ2-1
cdr3_nt: TGTGCCAGCAGCCCCCACCGGACAGGGAAAAATGAGCAGTTCTTC
cdr3_aa: CASSPHRTGKNEQFF

clone_size: -
v_call: TRBV2
d_call: -
j_call: TRBJ2-7
cdr3_nt: TGTGCCAGCACCGCGAGCAAAGCGTGGCAGTACTTC
cdr3_aa: CASTASKAWQYF

clone_size: once
v_call: TRBV2
d_call: -
j_call: TRBJ1-3
cdr3_nt: TGTGCCAGCAGTGAAGAGACCTCATACGGCGGAAACACCATATATTTT
cdr3_aa: CASSEETSYGGNTIYF

clone_size: -
v_call: TRBV6-4
d_call: -
j_call: TRBJ1-2
cdr3_nt: TGTGCCAGCAGCCCGACGGGGGGAACGGACTACACCTTC
cdr3_aa: CASSPTGGTDYTF

clone_size: -
v_call: TRBV4-3
d_call: TRBD1
j_call: TRBJ1-4
cdr3_nt: TGCGCCAGCAGCCCGGGACAGGGAATTAATGAAAAACTGTTTTTT
cdr3_aa: CASSPGQGINEKLFF

clone_size: -
v_call: TRBV11-2
d_call: -
j_call: TRBJ1-3
cdr3_nt: TGTGCCAGCAGCTTATTCAGGGTTAGCTCTGGAAACACCATATATTTT
cdr3_aa: CASSLFRVSSGNTIYF

clone_size: -
v_call: TRBV11-2
d_call: -
j_call: TRBJ2-3
cdr3_nt: TGTGCCAGCAGCTTAGGGGCGGCAGGGGGGGATACGCAGTATTTT
cdr3_aa: CASSLGAAGGDTQYF

clone_size: -
v_call: TRBV18
d_call: TRBD1
j_call: TRBJ2-3
cdr3_nt: TGTGCCAGCTCCATCTGGACAGGGGACGCAGATACGCAGTATTTT
cdr3_aa: CASSIWTGDADTQYF

clone_size: -
v_call: TRBV2
d_call: -
j_call: TRBJ1-5
cdr3_nt: TGTGCCAGCAGTGATCGGCAGGCGAGCAATCAGCCCCAGCATTTT
cdr3_aa: CASSDRQASNQPQHF

clone_size: -
v_call: TRBV5-8
d_call: TRBD1
j_call: TRBJ1-5
cdr3_nt: TGTGCCAGCAGCTTCGGGGGGACAGGAAGCAATCAGCCCCAGCATTTT
cdr3_aa: CASSFGGTGSNQPQHF

clone_size: -
v_call: TRBV2
d_call: TRBD1
j_call: TRBJ1-3
cdr3_nt: TGTGCCAGCAGTGAACTCGGGACAGAAGGAAACACCATATATTTT
cdr3_aa: CASSELGTEGNTIYF

clone_size: -
v_call: TRBV13
d_call: TRBD2
j_call: TRBJ2-1
cdr3_nt: TGTGCCAGCAGCCGTCTAGCGGGACGCTCCTACAATGAGCAGTTCTTC
cdr3_aa: CASSRLAGRSYNEQFF

clone_size: -
v_call: TRBV7-9
d_call: -
j_call: TRBJ2-1
cdr3_nt: TGTGCCAGCAGCTGGGTAAATGAGCAGTTCTTC
cdr3_aa: CASSWVNEQFF

clone_size: few
v_call: TRBV2
d_call: -
j_call: TRBJ1-5
cdr3_nt: TGTGCCAGCAGTGTGTCAGGATTAAGCAATCAGCCCCAGCATTTT
cdr3_aa: CASSVSGLSNQPQHF

clone_size: -
v_call: TRBV6-5
d_call: -
j_call: TRBJ2-7
cdr3_nt: TGTGCCAGCCAAGATAGTAGGACCTACGAGCAGTACTTC
cdr3_aa: CASQDSRTYEQYF

clone_size: -
v_call: TRBV10-3
d_call: -
j_call: TRBJ1-2
cdr3_nt: TGTGCCATCAGTGACGGTGGGTTTATTAACTATGGCTACACCTTC
cdr3_aa: CAISDGGFINYGYTF

clone_size: -
v_call: TRBV9
d_call: -
j_call: TRBJ2-2
cdr3_nt: TGTGCCAGCAGCGATACCACCGGGGAGCTGTTTTTT
cdr3_aa: CASSDTTGELFF

clone_size: -
v_call: TRBV5-4
d_call: -
j_call: TRBJ2-3
cdr3_nt: TGTGCCAGCAGCCTGGCCCAGGGAAAGGATACGCAGTATTTT
cdr3_aa: CASSLAQGKDTQYF

clone_size: -
v_call: TRBV15
d_call: -
j_call: TRBJ2-7
cdr3_nt: TGTGCCACCACGCCATCACCGGACAGCTACGAGCAGTACTTC
cdr3_aa: CATTPSPDSYEQYF

clone_size: -
v_call: TRBV5-6
d_call: -
j_call: TRBJ1-1
cdr3_nt: TGTGCCAGCAGCCCAGAACCGGACAGCCGTAACACTGAAGCTTTCTTT
cdr3_aa: CASSPEPDSRNTEAFF

clone_size: -
v_call: TRBV18
d_call: TRBD1
j_call: TRBJ2-1
cdr3_nt: TGTGCCAGCTCACCTGGGACAGGGGAAGGCAATGAGCAGTTCTTC
cdr3_aa: CASSPGTGEGNEQFF

clone_size: -
v_call: TRBV19
d_call: -
j_call: TRBJ1-4
cdr3_nt: TGTGCCAGTAGGAAAAGACAGGATAAACTGTTTTTT
cdr3_aa: CASRKRQDKLFF

clone_size: -
v_call: TRBV2
d_call: -
j_call: TRBJ2-7
cdr3_nt: TGTGCCAGCAGTGTCGACAGGTCCACCTACGAGCAGTACTTC
cdr3_aa: CASSVDRSTYEQYF

clone_size: -
v_call: TRBV7-2
d_call: TRBD1
j_call: TRBJ2-7
cdr3_nt: TGTGCCAGCAGCTTAGCCCATTGGGTGGGACGACAGGGGGCTCTAGGCGAGCAGTACTTC
cdr3_aa: CASSLAHWVGRQGALGEQYF

clone_size: -
v_call: TRBV19
d_call: -
j_call: TRBJ2-3
cdr3_nt: TGTGCCAGTAGTATAAGAGGCAGGGGCGACACAGATACGCAGTATTTT
cdr3_aa: CASSIRGRGDTDTQYF

clone_size: -
v_call: TRBV5-6
d_call: -
j_call: TRBJ1-5
cdr3_nt: TGTGCCAGCAGTTTTTTAGGGGCAGCGCGAAGCAATCAGCCCCAGCATTTT
cdr3_aa: CASSFLGAARSNQPQHF

clone_size: -
v_call: TRBV7-2
d_call: TRBD1
j_call: TRBJ2-4
cdr3_nt: TGTGCCAGCAGTTTCCGGGACAGGGGACAATCCAAAAACATTCAGTACTTC
cdr3_aa: CASSFRDRGQSKNIQYF

clone_size: -
v_call: TRBV5-6
d_call: -
j_call: TRBJ2-1
cdr3_nt: TGTGCCAGCAGGGTTTTACGGACAGCTAGCTCCTACAATGAGCAGTTCTTC
cdr3_aa: CASRVLRTASSYNEQFF